This T cell receptor beta chain was identified in a study of OX40 agonist ivuxolimab in advanced cancers. Profiling relied on immunoSEQ multiplex PCR, and the TCRdb table lists in-frame clones only, not all of them. Of 9,000 to 10,000 clones in the sample, approximately 70% were seen once. The CDR3 loop spans 16 amino acids. Germline CDR1 and CDR2: GTSNPN and SVGIG (reference sequence). Trimming stripped 1 base from V and 0 bases from J, with 10 bases between. By share, this clone counts as medium-sized. Distinct nucleotide sequences in the sample also encode this CDR3. The rearrangement joins TRBV30 to TRBJ1-6, with TRBD1 as a possible D gene (5 bases). The sequence derives from an adult with an advanced solid tumor such as melanoma, head and neck, liver or kidney cancer. The starting material was CD4+ or CD8+ T cells sorted from blood, obtained in a trial of the OX40 agonist ivuxolimab. The DNA for the CDR3 is TGTGCCTGGAGTGGGGACCTGAGCTCCTATAATTCACCCCTCCACTTT. Its translation is CAWSGDLSSYNSPLHF.